Listed below are T cell receptor beta chains from one sample, sequenced in a study of CXCR3-negative and CXCR3-positive naive CD8 T cells. Using the 5' RACE reads, TCRdb records one entry per CDR3 protein without DNA. This sample's clone table lists more than 70,000 distinct CDR3 sequences. The source material was naive CXCR3+ CD8+ T cells from blood. Receptors were obtained from a human donor in good health. Some clones in this sample may be carry-over from other donors' samples. Each CDR3 is given with its conserved first and last residue.

v_call: TRBV28; j_call: TRBJ1-2; cdr3_aa: CASKDRTGDGYTF
v_call: TRBV28; j_call: TRBJ2-1; cdr3_aa: CASKAGTSGRGEQFF
v_call: TRBV7-9; j_call: TRBJ2-2; cdr3_aa: CASSRLAGANTGELFF
v_call: TRBV6-6; j_call: TRBJ2-7; cdr3_aa: CASSYGTSVYEQYF
v_call: TRBV7-9; j_call: TRBJ2-1; cdr3_aa: CASSLGQINEQFF
v_call: TRBV11-2; j_call: TRBJ2-1; cdr3_aa: CASSLGMSYNEQFF
v_call: TRBV3-1; j_call: TRBJ2-2; cdr3_aa: CASSRDRGRTGELFF
v_call: TRBV6-6; j_call: TRBJ2-7; cdr3_aa: CASTLIPSGQGAREQYF
v_call: TRBV29-1; j_call: TRBJ2-7; cdr3_aa: CSVPGQDLYEQYF
v_call: TRBV7-6; j_call: TRBJ2-4; cdr3_aa: CASSPSPILAKNIQYF
v_call: TRBV14; j_call: TRBJ2-5; cdr3_aa: CASSQDWTPQETQYF
v_call: TRBV28; j_call: TRBJ2-7; cdr3_aa: CASRQARGHYEQYF
v_call: TRBV28; j_call: TRBJ2-7; cdr3_aa: CASSQTGRGYEQYF
v_call: TRBV12-3/TRBV12-4; j_call: TRBJ2-7; cdr3_aa: CASTDGQGPNYEQYF
v_call: TRBV28; j_call: TRBJ2-7; cdr3_aa: CASSPLGGQGEYEQYF
v_call: TRBV27; j_call: TRBJ2-1; cdr3_aa: CASSFSGPYNEQFF
v_call: TRBV28; j_call: TRBJ2-7; cdr3_aa: CASSWATGYEQYF
v_call: TRBV6-4; j_call: TRBJ2-1; cdr3_aa: CASSDSGDEQFF
v_call: TRBV28; j_call: TRBJ2-7; cdr3_aa: CASSLAGSSSYEQYF
v_call: TRBV7-6; j_call: TRBJ2-1; cdr3_aa: CASSLTLWNNEQFF
v_call: TRBV27; j_call: TRBJ1-5; cdr3_aa: CASSYRAGQPQHF
v_call: TRBV12-3/TRBV12-4; j_call: TRBJ1-2; cdr3_aa: CASSRPESPSNYGYTF
v_call: TRBV4-1; j_call: TRBJ2-1; cdr3_aa: CASSGSYNEQFF
v_call: TRBV4-1; j_call: TRBJ1-2; cdr3_aa: CASSQDLYAGYYGYTF
v_call: TRBV4-1; j_call: TRBJ2-1; cdr3_aa: CASSQEWSGGAYNEQFF
v_call: TRBV6-5; j_call: TRBJ2-1; cdr3_aa: CASSMTGVSYNEQFF
v_call: TRBV4-1; j_call: TRBJ1-1; cdr3_aa: CASSPVQGTEAFF
v_call: TRBV29-1; j_call: TRBJ2-7; cdr3_aa: CSVEFVGAEYEQYF
v_call: TRBV6-5; j_call: TRBJ2-2; cdr3_aa: CASSYSGANTGELFF
v_call: TRBV7-9; j_call: TRBJ1-4; cdr3_aa: CASSPLQMRGEKLFF
v_call: TRBV14; j_call: TRBJ1-4; cdr3_aa: CASSLRTVLDSREKLFF
v_call: TRBV28; j_call: TRBJ2-3; cdr3_aa: CASSLWGTSTDTQYF
v_call: TRBV9; j_call: TRBJ2-3; cdr3_aa: CASSAPGQGGNTQYF
v_call: TRBV12-3/TRBV12-4; j_call: TRBJ2-7; cdr3_aa: CASSLTGSEQYF
v_call: TRBV7-3; j_call: TRBJ2-1; cdr3_aa: CASSLNDGTYYNEQFF
v_call: TRBV4-3; j_call: TRBJ2-1; cdr3_aa: CASSQEDRGTLPLNEQFF
v_call: TRBV28; j_call: TRBJ1-1; cdr3_aa: CASSLTNQGSGTEAFF
v_call: TRBV9; j_call: TRBJ1-1; cdr3_aa: CASSVGGSTANTEAFF
v_call: TRBV29-1; j_call: TRBJ1-1; cdr3_aa: CSVEIYRVVTEAFF
v_call: TRBV15; j_call: TRBJ2-1; cdr3_aa: CATSNDDNEQFF